These 28 T cell receptor beta chains originate from one sample sequenced in a study of vaccination and CD4 T cells after COVID-19. Documented treatment: approximately nine-day PBMC culture with coronavirus spike peptide pools or control peptides (ViraFEST assay). These receptors' targets are unknown. Sequence data for DNA of cultured CD4+ T cells were generated by the Oncomine TCR Beta short-read assay. TCRdb itself ran the PCR reads through MiXCR, one entry per CDR3 protein. This sample has about 19,000 distinct CDR3 sequences, with less than 55% found just once. Here the sequenced sample was CD4+ T cells from blood, cultured in vitro, taken before SARS-CoV-2 vaccination. The source is a human donor who had recovered from COVID-19.

The V gene is TRBV20-1, the J gene TRBJ2-1; 8 bases line up with TRBD1. V lost 0 bases, J lost 3 bases, and 10 bases stayed unmatched. CDR3 length: 17 residues. The germline V gene encodes CDR1 DFQATT and CDR2 SNEGSKA (reference sequence). The DNA for the CDR3 is TGCAGTGCTAGAGATCCTTCGACAGGGGAGTACTACAATGAGCAGTTCTTC. Encoded protein: CSARDPSTGEYYNEQFF.

J is TRBJ1-5 and V is TRBV7-3; D may be TRBD1 (5 bases). Germline V gene data show CDR1 as SGHTA and CDR2 as FQGTGA. The V gene lost 1 base and the J gene lost 7 bases, with 11 bases spanning the gap. The CDR3 is 14 residues long. The CDR3 DNA is TGTGCCAGCAGCTTAAGCGGGGAGGGGCAGCCCCAGCATTTT. It encodes CASSLSGEGQPQHF.

The CDR3 reads CASSTRAGGPRTDTQYF. CDR3 DNA: TGTGCCAGCAGTACTCGAGCGGGAGGGCCACGCACAGATACGCAGTATTTT. The V and J genes are TRBV12-3 or TRBV12-4 and TRBJ2-3; TRBD2 matches 10 bases. The CDR3 contains 17 residues. Trimming at V came to 5 bases and at J to 1 base, leaving 9 bases not matched to a gene.

The CDR3: CATSDSGSGSLETQYF. CDR3 coding DNA: TGTGCCACCAGTGATTCCGGGTCGGGTAGTCTCGAGACCCAGTACTTC. The chain uses TRBV24-1 and TRBJ2-5, with D unresolved. This CDR3 is built from 16 residues. CDR1 and CDR2 from the germline V gene are KGHDR and SFDVKD. The V and J ends lost 2 bases and 5 bases respectively, with 17 bases between them.

The chain joins TRBV28 to TRBJ2-3, with 10 nucleotides matching TRBD1. Per germline, CDR1 MDHEN and CDR2 SYDVKM. The J segment lost 3 bases and the V segment lost 4 bases, leaving 16 bases of the junction unmatched. The CDR3 spans 19 residues. CDR3 region: CASSSVTSRDRGGTDTQYF. As DNA, the CDR3 is TGTGCCAGCAGTTCCGTTACCAGCCGGGACAGGGGAGGGACAGATACGCAGTATTTT.

CDR3 loop: CSARDQGRRSDTQYF. Written as DNA, the CDR3 is TGCAGTGCTAGAGACCAGGGACGGAGGTCAGATACGCAGTATTTT. The chain employs TRBV20-1 and TRBJ2-3; either TRBD1 or TRBD2 may supply D (5 bases each). Trimming took off 0 bases at V and 4 bases at J, with 14 bases between the two ends. The CDR3 totals 15 residues. CDR1 is DFQATT and CDR2 is SNEGSKA in the germline V gene (reference sequence).

The rearrangement joins TRBV20-1 to TRBJ2-7; D unresolved. The V and J ends lost 3 bases and 3 bases respectively, with 6 bases between them. Germline V gene lookup returns CDR1 DFQATT and CDR2 SNEGSKA (reference sequence). The CDR3 length is 11 residues. The CDR3 loop reads CSASANYEQYF. The CDR3 DNA follows: TGCAGTGCTAGCGCAAACTACGAGCAGTACTTC.

The chain recombines TRBV5-1 with TRBJ2-1; weak D call: TRBD2 (6 bases). V lost 4 bases and J 0 bases, leaving 11 bases between the germline ends. Germline loops: CDR1 SGHRS, CDR2 YFSETQ. This CDR3 is built from 15 residues. CDR3 sequence: CASSVGGSSYNEQFF. DNA of the CDR3: TGCGCCAGCAGCGTCGGAGGGAGCTCCTACAATGAGCAGTTCTTC.

The chain recombines TRBV12-3 or TRBV12-4 with TRBJ2-7; D may be TRBD2 (5 bases). V dropped 7 bases and J dropped 7 bases, with 11 bases sitting between them. The CDR3 sequence is 11 residues long. In DNA, the CDR3 is TGTGCCAGCACTCCGGGGTGGGAGCAGTACTTC. It specifies CASTPGWEQYF.

The chain links TRBV18 to TRBJ1-6; D unresolved. The CDR3 loop spans 16 amino acids. Germline loops: CDR1 KGHSH, CDR2 LQKENI. V gave up 2 bases and J gave up 7 bases, with 15 bases separating them. Written as DNA, the CDR3 is TGTGCCAGCTCACCAGAGGGAATCACGAAGAATTCACCCCTCCACTTT. The encoded protein is CASSPEGITKNSPLHF.

The CDR3 region has the DNA TGTGCCAGCAGTCCCTGGACTAGCGGGAGTTTCGATGAGCAGTTCTTC. Protein sequence: CASSPWTSGSFDEQFF. This chain uses TRBV27 with TRBJ2-1; TRBD2 agrees at 13 bases. The germline gives CDR1 MNHEY, CDR2 SMNVEV (reference sequence). The CDR3 covers 16 residues. V lost 5 bases, J lost 8 bases, and 9 bases stayed unmatched.

The chain is built from TRBV5-1 and TRBJ1-5, with D possibly being TRBD1 (6 bases). The length of the CDR3 is 15 residues. Looked up from germline, CDR1 is SGHRS and CDR2 is YFSETQ. Trimming removed 2 bases at V and 0 bases at J, with 9 bases between. This CDR3 reads CASSLWGASNQPQHF. CDR3 sequence (DNA): TGCGCCAGCAGCTTATGGGGGGCTAGCAATCAGCCCCAGCATTTT.

This clonotype was counted once. V and J are TRBV28 and TRBJ1-2; 9 bases are a match to TRBD1. Germline CDR1 and CDR2: MDHEN and SYDVKM. V was pared by 7 bases and J by 4 bases, with 7 bases of the junction left unmatched. CDR3 length: 14 amino acids. The CDR3 coding sequence is TGTGCCAGCATCCTGACAGGGGGAGGCTATGGCTACACCTTC. Protein sequence: CASILTGGGYGYTF.

This clonotype was detected only once. V usage is TRBV30 and J usage is TRBJ2-7; the D is unclear. Germline V gene data show CDR1 as GTSNPN and CDR2 as SVGIG (reference sequence). The V gene lost 2 bases and the J gene lost 2 bases, with 10 bases spanning the gap. CDR3 length: 13 amino acids. CDR3 nucleotide sequence: TGTGCCTGGAGTACAGAGTTCCCCTACGAGCAGTACTTC. Amino acid sequence: CAWSTEFPYEQYF.

The chain is built from TRBV2 and TRBJ2-2; no clear D. The CDR3 totals 12 residues. The germline V gene encodes CDR1 SNHLY and CDR2 FYNNEI. V was shortened by 4 bases and J by 9 bases, with 9 bases between the two germline ends. This chain's CDR3 is CASSVTSRELFF. The CDR3 DNA reads as TGTGCCAGCAGTGTGACTTCCCGGGAGCTGTTTTTT.

This chain joins TRBV20-1 and TRBJ2-7; no definite D call. Germline CDR1 and CDR2: DFQATT and SNEGSKA (reference sequence). V was shortened by 6 bases and J by 1 base, with 13 bases between the two germline ends. This CDR3 contains 13 residues. CDR3 in DNA: TGCAGTGCCCCGACTGGCAGTTCCTACGAGCAGTACTTC. The encoded protein is CSAPTGSSYEQYF.

This clonotype has just one count. V is TRBV6-4 and J is TRBJ2-2; D gene unclear. The germline CDR1 and CDR2 sequences are MRHNA and SNTAGT. This CDR3 is built from 13 residues. The germline V and J ends were trimmed by 4 bases and 0 bases, with 3 bases remaining between them. The CDR3 region is CASSGTNTGELFF. The CDR3 nucleotides read TGTGCCAGCAGTGGGACGAACACCGGGGAGCTGTTTTTT.

The chain recombines TRBV2 with TRBJ2-3; 8 nucleotides align to TRBD1. Germline V gene lookup returns CDR1 SNHLY and CDR2 FYNNEI. The CDR3 contains 13 residues. J was trimmed by 9 bases and V by 6 bases; bases with no gene match: 8. CDR3 sequence reads: CASRGQGAKTQYF. In DNA form, the CDR3 reads TGTGCCAGCAGAGGGCAGGGGGCAAAAACGCAGTATTTT.

The chain links TRBV7-2 to TRBJ2-1; perhaps TRBD2 as D (6 bases). Trimming left V 4 bases short and J 9 bases short, with 22 bases between. Germline-derived CDR1 and CDR2 are SGHTA and FQGNSA. The CDR3 covers 16 residues. CDR3 DNA: TGTGCCAGCAGCTGGGGAAGAGGAGGGAGTCTCGGTGAGCAGTTCTTC. The encoded protein is CASSWGRGGSLGEQFF.

The chain has TRBV20-1 and TRBJ1-1, with a tentative D call TRBD1 (5 bases). With 2 bases removed from V and 5 bases from J, the gap between germline ends came to 12 bases. Germline loops: CDR1 DFQATT, CDR2 SNEGSKA (reference sequence). The CDR3 consists of 13 residues. DNA for the CDR3: TGCAGTGCTAGATGGGGGGTCCGTACTGAAGCTTTCTTT. This encodes CSARWGVRTEAFF.

This clonotype was counted only a few times. This chain joins TRBV25-1 and TRBJ2-5, with 7 bases aligning to TRBD2. V lost 3 bases and J lost 3; bases outside the gene matches: 7. CDR1 and CDR2 (germline): MGHDK, SYGVNS. This CDR3 contains 15 residues. The CDR3 is CASSDGRELKETQYF. As DNA, the CDR3 is TGTGCCAGCAGTGATGGGCGGGAGTTAAAAGAGACCCAGTACTTC. The variable domain in full, completed from reference TRBV25-1 and TRBJ2-5, reads EADIYQTPRYLVIGTGKKITLECSQTMGHDKMYWYQQDPGMELHLIHYSYGVNSTEKGDLSSESTVSRIRTEHFPLTLESARPSHTSQYLCASSDGRELKETQYFGPGTRLLVL.

This chain uses TRBV6-1 with TRBJ2-2; the match to TRBD1 covers 10 bases. The germline CDR1 and CDR2 sequences are MNHNS and SASEGT. Trimming took 8 bases from V and 6 from J; bases not matched to a gene: 9. The CDR3 extends over 15 amino acids. As DNA, the CDR3 is TGTGCCAGCGCCAGGGACAGGGGTTACGCCGGGGAGCTGTTTTTT. Protein product: CASARDRGYAGELFF.

V usage is TRBV5-4 and J usage is TRBJ2-7; D uncertain. The CDR3 spans 14 residues. Germline V gene data show CDR1 as SGHNT and CDR2 as YYREEE (reference sequence). V lost 1 base and J 0 bases, leaving 8 bases between the germline ends. The CDR3 loop reads CASSLRGRSYEQYF. As DNA, the CDR3 is TGTGCCAGCAGCTTGAGAGGACGCTCCTACGAGCAGTACTTC.

The CDR3 region is CASSEAPRQGSSYEQYF. The CDR3 coding sequence is TGTGCCAGCAGTGAAGCGCCCAGACAGGGAAGCTCCTACGAGCAGTACTTC. V usage is TRBV2 and J usage is TRBJ2-7, with 7 bases aligning to TRBD1. This CDR3 has 17 residues. With V trimmed by 0 bases and J by 0 bases, 8 bases remained unmatched. Germline V lookup: CDR1 SNHLY, CDR2 FYNNEI. Full variable domain (outside the CDR3, taken from reference TRBV2 and TRBJ2-7): EPEVTQTPSHQVTQMGQEVILRCVPISNHLYFYWYRQILGQKVEFLVSFYNNEISEKSEIFDDQFSVERPDGSNFTLKIRSTKLEDSAMYFCASSEAPRQGSSYEQYFGPGTRLTVT.

As for this clonotype: An end of the junction does not agree with germline; a read error may underlie this. The chain joins TRBV6-5 to TRBJ2-2; D not certain. This CDR3 has 14 amino acids. Germline V lookup: CDR1 MNHEY, CDR2 SVGAGI. CDR3 region: CASSYKLNTEELFF. The CDR3 DNA reads TGTGCCAGCAGTTACAAACTGAACACCGAGGAGCTGTTTTTT.

The table lists this clonotype with a few counts. The chain carries TRBV6-1 and TRBJ1-2, with D possibly matching TRBD1 (5 bases). The CDR3 runs to 13 residues. Per the germline V gene, CDR1 is MNHNS and CDR2 is SASEGT. Trimming took off 6 bases at V and 5 bases at J, with 13 bases between the two ends. The CDR3 protein is CASSRQSGYGYTF. The CDR3 DNA is TGTGCCAGCAGCAGACAGTCAGGTTATGGCTACACCTTC.

The CDR3: CASSPFTGGMAGELFF. The DNA of the CDR3 is TGTGCCAGCTCGCCGTTCACAGGGGGCATGGCCGGGGAGCTGTTTTTT. The J gene is TRBJ2-2, the V gene TRBV18; 9 nucleotides line up with TRBD1. CDR3 length: 16 residues. Germline CDR1 and CDR2: KGHSH and LQKENI. J gave up 6 bases and V 6 bases, and 11 bases lay outside the gene matches.

The chain has TRBV7-2 and TRBJ2-5, with TRBD1 as a possible D gene (7 bases). With 6 bases removed from V and 2 bases from J, the gap between germline ends came to 25 bases. CDR1 is SGHTA and CDR2 is FQGNSA in the germline V gene. There are 18 residues in the CDR3. The CDR3 loop is CASRTGGATGRNQETQYF. In DNA, the CDR3 is TGTGCCAGCAGGACCGGAGGGGCGACAGGGAGGAATCAAGAGACCCAGTACTTC.